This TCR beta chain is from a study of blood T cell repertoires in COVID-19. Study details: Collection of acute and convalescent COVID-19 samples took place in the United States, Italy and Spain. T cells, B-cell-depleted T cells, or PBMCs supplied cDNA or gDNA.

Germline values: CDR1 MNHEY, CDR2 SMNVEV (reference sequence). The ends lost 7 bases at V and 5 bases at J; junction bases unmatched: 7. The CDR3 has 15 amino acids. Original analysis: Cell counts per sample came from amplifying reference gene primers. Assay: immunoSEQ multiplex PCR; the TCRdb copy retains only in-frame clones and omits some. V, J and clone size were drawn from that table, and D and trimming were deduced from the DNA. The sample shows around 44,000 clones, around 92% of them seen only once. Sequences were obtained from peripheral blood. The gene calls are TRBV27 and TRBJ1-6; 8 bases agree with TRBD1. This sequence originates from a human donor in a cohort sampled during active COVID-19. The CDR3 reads CASNNLGQDNSPLHF. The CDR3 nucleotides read TGTGCCAGCAATAATTTGGGACAGGATAATTCACCCCTCCACTTT.